This T cell receptor beta chain was recovered during a study of T cell responses to AZD1222 COVID-19 vaccine. Study-level results: Regions left unmutated in variants are reportedly the target of nearly half of spike-specific TCRs.

Libraries were prepared by immunoSEQ multiplex PCR; TCRdb keeps only in-frame clonotypes and omits some of them. Counted here are around 94,000 clones, about 89% occurring once; the ten biggest clones make up around 3.5%. The J segment lost 4 bases and the V segment lost 5 bases, leaving 10 bases of the junction unmatched. Germline V gene lookup returns CDR1 SGHRS and CDR2 YFSETQ. This CDR3 has 15 residues. Concerning this clone itself: The antigen remains unidentified.

The sequence came from an adult in good health. The specimen was peripheral blood, collected on day 0 of AZD1222 vaccination. The chain uses TRBV5-1 and TRBJ2-3; 7 bases are shared with TRBD1. The CDR3, as DNA: TGCGCCAGCAGACACCCAACAGGGGTAGCAGATACGCAGTATTTT. As protein: CASRHPTGVADTQYF.